Below, one T cell receptor (beta chain) is given with its context. These data originate in a study of T cell responses to AZD1222 COVID-19 vaccine. Method: immunoSEQ multiplex PCR; TCRdb's copy keeps in-frame clones and lacks some. The sample carries about 110,000 clones, approximately 89% recorded once. The CDR3 is 14 amino acids. The V gene lost 2 bases and the J gene lost 9 bases, with 12 bases spanning the gap. Germline V gives CDR1 SGHTS, CDR2 YDEGEE. Sequencing was performed on peripheral blood, taken 28 days after the second AZD1222 dose. The chain couples TRBV5-8 to TRBJ1-6; perhaps TRBD1 as D (5 bases). This clonotype originated in an adult who received the AZD1222 COVID-19 vaccine. This CDR3 reads CASSFVDRGSPLHF. CDR3 DNA: TGTGCCAGCAGCTTCGTCGACAGAGGTTCACCCCTCCACTTT.